These T cell receptor beta chains were read from a single sample in a study of blood T cell repertoires in COVID-19. The assay was immunoSEQ multiplex PCR, and TCRdb's table has in-frame clones only and misses some. Of roughly 67,000 clones in the sample, around 83% are singletons; the top ten hold roughly 6%. The material sequenced was peripheral blood. The source of these receptors is a woman aged 55-70 years with acute or convalescent COVID-19. Each CDR3 is given with its conserved first and last residue. The D gene is left open where the match is weak. Clone size, where shown, is once, few, many, or a class for clones that have expanded.

-,-,13,TRBV3-1/TRBV3-2,TRBJ1-2,TGTGCCAGCAGCTCCCGGGGGGGCAGCCCGGCCACCTTC,CASSSRGGSPATF
TRBD1,-,16,TRBV4-1,TRBJ1-2,TGCGCCAGCAGCCAGGACGGACAGGGGCCTACCTATGGCTACACCTTC,CASSQDGQGPTYGYTF
-,-,15,TRBV24-1,TRBJ2-1,TGTGCCACCAGTGATCCCCAGGGCTCCTACAATGAGCAGTTCTTC,CATSDPQGSYNEQFF
TRBD1,-,14,TRBV10-1,TRBJ1-5,TGCGCCAGCAGTGACGGGACAGGGGCCCAGCCCCAGCATTTT,CASSDGTGAQPQHF
-,-,14,TRBV3-1/TRBV3-2,TRBJ1-2,TGTGCCAGCAGCCAAGGCGGGGGGAACTATGGCTACACCTTC,CASSQGGGNYGYTF
TRBD1,few,16,TRBV3-1/TRBV3-2,TRBJ1-2,TGTGCCAGCAGCCAAGCCGGGACAGGGGGTTCCGGTGGCTACACCTTC,CASSQAGTGGSGGYTF
-,-,15,TRBV7-3,TRBJ1-1,TGTGCCAGCAGCTTGTATACAGGGCCCACGACTGAAGCTTTCTTT,CASSLYTGPTTEAFF
-,-,13,TRBV30,TRBJ1-1,TGTGCCTGGGTACTCCAACAGGGAACTGAAGCTTTCTTT,CAWVLQQGTEAFF
-,-,14,TRBV7-2,TRBJ1-6,TGTGCCAGCAGCTTAGCCCAGGGAAATTCACCCCTCCACTTT,CASSLAQGNSPLHF
-,-,14,TRBV6-6,TRBJ2-5,TGTGCCAGCAGTTATTCGACTAGGCAAGAGACCCAGTACTTC,CASSYSTRQETQYF
TRBD1,-,15,TRBV3-1/TRBV3-2,TRBJ1-2,TGTGCCAGCAGCCAAGGAATCGGGACAGGGTATGGCTACACCTTC,CASSQGIGTGYGYTF
-,-,14,TRBV7-6,TRBJ1-1,TGTGCCAGCAGCTCTTATCAGTTGAACACTGAAGCTTTCTTT,CASSSYQLNTEAFF
TRBD1,-,15,TRBV7-2,TRBJ2-7,TGTGCCAGCAGCTCGGGACAGGGGCTTGGGTCCGAGCAGTACTTC,CASSSGQGLGSEQYF
-,-,13,TRBV15,TRBJ1-2,TGTGCCACCAGCAGAGATCGGTTGGGCGGCTACACCTTC,CATSRDRLGGYTF
-,-,14,TRBV18,TRBJ2-3,TGTGCCAGCTCACTAGGGGCCTTCACAGATACGCAGTATTTT,CASSLGAFTDTQYF
-,-,10,TRBV20-1,TRBJ1-1,TGCAGTGCTAGAGCCCTTGAAGCTTTCTTT,CSARALEAFF
-,-,16,TRBV4-1,TRBJ1-2,TGCGCCAGCAGCCAAGTGGGGGGATGGGGTAACTATGGCTACACCTTC,CASSQVGGWGNYGYTF
-,-,15,TRBV6-5,TRBJ1-2,TGTGCCAGCAGAGCCCGCCGGGGGAGTTTCTATGGCTACACCTTC,CASRARRGSFYGYTF
-,-,16,TRBV11-1,TRBJ1-6,TGTGCCAGCAGCTTTGATAGAGGCTCCTATAATTCACCCCTCCACTTT,CASSFDRGSYNSPLHF
-,-,13,TRBV2,TRBJ2-7,TGTGCCAGCAGTGTAGAGGGGGTGGTCGAGCAGTACTTC,CASSVEGVVEQYF
-,-,15,TRBV5-6,TRBJ1-1,TGTGCCAGCAGCTTGTGGTCCGCGGGGGGAACTGAAGCTTTCTTT,CASSLWSAGGTEAFF
TRBD1,-,14,TRBV10-3,TRBJ1-2,TGTGCCATCAGTGATTTGTCAGGGGGCGTGGGCTACACCTTC,CAISDLSGGVGYTF
TRBD1,-,16,TRBV7-9,TRBJ1-1,TGTGCCAGCAGCTCAGAGGGGACAGGGGTGAACACTGAAGCTTTCTTT,CASSSEGTGVNTEAFF
-,-,14,TRBV18,TRBJ1-2,TGTGCCAGCTCTCCCGGACAGCTCAACTATGGCTACACCTTC,CASSPGQLNYGYTF
-,-,15,TRBV5-1,TRBJ1-6,TGCGCCAGCAGCTTGGCCGGGGGGCTCAATTCACCCCTCCACTTT,CASSLAGGLNSPLHF
TRBD1,-,14,TRBV19,TRBJ1-2,TGTGCCAGTAGGCCGACAGGGGGTGGCTATGGCTACACCTTC,CASRPTGGGYGYTF
-,-,13,TRBV27,TRBJ1-3,TGTGCCAGCAGTTCAGCAGGCAAGAACACCATATATTTT,CASSSAGKNTIYF
TRBD2,-,16,TRBV4-2,TRBJ2-3,TGTGCCAGCAGCCAAGTAACTAGCGGGGGCGGAGATACGCAGTATTTT,CASSQVTSGGGDTQYF
TRBD2,few,16,TRBV6-6,TRBJ2-4,TGTGCCAGCAGTCCACCCAGCGGGGACGCTAAAAACATTCAGTACTTC,CASSPPSGDAKNIQYF
-,few,16,TRBV18,TRBJ2-5,TGTGCCAGCTCACCATCGCTCGACAGTCAGACGAAGACCCAGTACTTC,CASSPSLDSQTKTQYF